What follows is one T cell receptor (beta chain) and its context. The antigen is unknown. This sample is drawn from a study of cytomegalovirus exposure and HLA in healthy donors. Trimming cost V 0 bases and J 2 bases; bases outside gene matches: 12. The V gene's germline CDR1 is ENHRY and CDR2 SYGVKD. This CDR3 contains 21 residues. PCR primers comprised 60 Vbeta and 13 Jbeta primers. The method was immunoSEQ multiplex PCR; TCRdb's version includes in-frame clones alone and lacks a portion of them. The data show 35,000 to 45,000 clones, with 40% to 60% seen just once and 12% held by the top ten. Findings of the study overall: Certain indistinguishable V segments, among them TRBV6-2 and TRBV6-3, were excluded. A later look showed TCR association rates differing by HLA locus, highest for DRB1 and lowest for HLA-C. No immune exposure information besides CMV serostatus was available. The listing of roughly 160 TCR beta chains classed them as cytomegalovirus-associated.

The genes are TRBV10-3 and TRBJ2-3; 15 bases map to TRBD2. This TCR derives from a human donor in good health. The source material was PBMCs. The CDR3, as DNA: TGTGCCATCAGTGAGTCGATCACAGGACTAGCGGGAGGGACAGCCACAGATACGCAGTATTTT. Residues: CAISESITGLAGGTATDTQYF.